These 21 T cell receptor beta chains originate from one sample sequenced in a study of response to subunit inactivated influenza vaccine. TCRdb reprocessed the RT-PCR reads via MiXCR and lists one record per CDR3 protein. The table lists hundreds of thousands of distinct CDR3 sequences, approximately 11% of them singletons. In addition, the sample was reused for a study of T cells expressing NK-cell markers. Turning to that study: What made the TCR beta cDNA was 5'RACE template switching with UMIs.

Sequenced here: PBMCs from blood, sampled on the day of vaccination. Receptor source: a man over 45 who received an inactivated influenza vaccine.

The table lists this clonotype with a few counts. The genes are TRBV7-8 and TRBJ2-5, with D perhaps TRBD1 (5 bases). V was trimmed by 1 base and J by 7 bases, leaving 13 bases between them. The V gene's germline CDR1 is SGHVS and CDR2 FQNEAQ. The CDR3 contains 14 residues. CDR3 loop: CASSLETHQGTQYF. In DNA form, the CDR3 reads TGTGCCAGCAGCTTAGAAACTCATCAGGGGACCCAGTACTTC.

CDR3: CASRADREADTQYF. CDR3 DNA sequence: TGCGCCAGCAGGGCGGACAGGGAGGCAGATACGCAGTATTTT. V usage is TRBV10-1 and J usage is TRBJ2-3; 8 bases map to TRBD1. Trimming removed 6 bases from V and 4 bases from J; junction bases left unmatched: 6. Germline CDR1 reads WNHNN; CDR2 reads SYGVQD (reference sequence). This CDR3 has 14 amino acids.

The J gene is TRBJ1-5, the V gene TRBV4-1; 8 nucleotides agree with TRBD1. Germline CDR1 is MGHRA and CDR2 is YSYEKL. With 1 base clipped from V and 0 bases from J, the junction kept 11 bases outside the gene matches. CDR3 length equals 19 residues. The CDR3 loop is CASSQVFLGDRGSNQPQHF. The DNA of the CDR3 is TGCGCCAGCAGCCAAGTTTTTCTAGGAGACAGGGGTAGCAATCAGCCCCAGCATTTT.

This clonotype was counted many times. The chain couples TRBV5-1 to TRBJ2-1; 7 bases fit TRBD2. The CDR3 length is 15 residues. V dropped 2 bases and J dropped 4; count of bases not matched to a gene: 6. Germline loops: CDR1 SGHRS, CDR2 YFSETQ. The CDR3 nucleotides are TGCGCCAGCAGCTTCACAGCGGGGTCGTACAATGAGCAGTTCTTC. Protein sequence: CASSFTAGSYNEQFF.

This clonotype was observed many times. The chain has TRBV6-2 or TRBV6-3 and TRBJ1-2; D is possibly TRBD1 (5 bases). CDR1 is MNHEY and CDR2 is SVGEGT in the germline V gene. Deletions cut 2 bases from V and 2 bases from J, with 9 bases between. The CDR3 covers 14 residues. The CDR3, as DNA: TGTGCCAGCAGTTACCTGGACACGAACTATGGCTACACCTTC. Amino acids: CASSYLDTNYGYTF.

The CDR3: CASSQVGQGAGPYNEQFF. CDR3 nucleotide sequence: TGCGCCAGCAGCCAGGTCGGACAGGGGGCAGGACCCTACAATGAGCAGTTCTTC. The chain links TRBV4-1 to TRBJ2-1; 11 bases agree with TRBD1. Looked up from germline, CDR1 is MGHRA and CDR2 is YSYEKL. Trimming cost V 3 bases and J 2 bases; bases outside gene matches: 9. The CDR3 loop spans 18 amino acids.

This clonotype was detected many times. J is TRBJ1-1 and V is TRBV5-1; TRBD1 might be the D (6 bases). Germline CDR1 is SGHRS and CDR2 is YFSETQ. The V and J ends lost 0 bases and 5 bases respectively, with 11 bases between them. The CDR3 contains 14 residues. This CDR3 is CASSLDRGGTEAFF. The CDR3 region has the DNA TGCGCCAGCAGCTTGGACAGAGGGGGGACTGAAGCTTTCTTT.

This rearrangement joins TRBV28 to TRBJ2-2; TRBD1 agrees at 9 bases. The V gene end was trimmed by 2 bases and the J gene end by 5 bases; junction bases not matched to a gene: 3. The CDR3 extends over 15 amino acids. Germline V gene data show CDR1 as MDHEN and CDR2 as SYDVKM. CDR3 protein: CASSLTGTGTGELFF. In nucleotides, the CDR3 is TGTGCCAGCAGTTTAACCGGGACAGGGACCGGGGAGCTGTTTTTT.

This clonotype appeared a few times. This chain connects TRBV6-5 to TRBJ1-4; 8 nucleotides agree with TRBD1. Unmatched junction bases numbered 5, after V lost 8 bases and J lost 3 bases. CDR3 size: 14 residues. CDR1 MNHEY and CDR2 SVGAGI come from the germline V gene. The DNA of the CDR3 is TGTGCCAGCCGTTTGACAGGGGCTAATGAAAAACTGTTTTTT. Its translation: CASRLTGANEKLFF.

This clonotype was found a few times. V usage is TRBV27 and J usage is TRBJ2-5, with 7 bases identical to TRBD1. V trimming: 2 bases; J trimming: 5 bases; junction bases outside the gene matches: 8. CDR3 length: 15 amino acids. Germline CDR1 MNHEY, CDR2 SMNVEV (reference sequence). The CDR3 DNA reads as TGTGCCAGCAGTTTAGGACAGGTCAAGGGGGAGACCCAGTACTTC. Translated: CASSLGQVKGETQYF.

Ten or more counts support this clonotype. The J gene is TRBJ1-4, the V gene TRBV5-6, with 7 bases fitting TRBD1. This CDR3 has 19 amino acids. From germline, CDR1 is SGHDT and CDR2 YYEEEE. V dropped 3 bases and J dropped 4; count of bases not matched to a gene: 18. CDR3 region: CASSSTQGEDFVHNEKLFF. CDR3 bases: TGTGCCAGCAGCTCTACCCAGGGGGAAGATTTCGTTCATAATGAAAAACTGTTTTTT.

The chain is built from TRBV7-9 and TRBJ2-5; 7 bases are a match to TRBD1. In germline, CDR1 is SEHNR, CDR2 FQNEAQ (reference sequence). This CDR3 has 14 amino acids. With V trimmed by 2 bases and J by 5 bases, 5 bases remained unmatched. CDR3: CASSLSSRGETQYF. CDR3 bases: TGTGCCAGCAGCTTAAGCAGCAGGGGGGAGACCCAGTACTTC.

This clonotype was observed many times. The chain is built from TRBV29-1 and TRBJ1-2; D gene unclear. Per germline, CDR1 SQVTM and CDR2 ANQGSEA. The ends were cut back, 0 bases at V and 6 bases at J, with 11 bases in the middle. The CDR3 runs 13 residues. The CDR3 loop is CSVEDTALNGYTF. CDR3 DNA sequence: TGCAGCGTTGAAGACACAGCCCTGAATGGCTACACCTTC.

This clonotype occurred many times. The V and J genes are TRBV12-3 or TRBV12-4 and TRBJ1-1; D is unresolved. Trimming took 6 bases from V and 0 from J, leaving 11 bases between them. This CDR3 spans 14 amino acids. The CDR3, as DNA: TGTGCCAGCAGAGCAGAGTATCTGAACACTGAAGCTTTCTTT. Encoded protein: CASRAEYLNTEAFF.

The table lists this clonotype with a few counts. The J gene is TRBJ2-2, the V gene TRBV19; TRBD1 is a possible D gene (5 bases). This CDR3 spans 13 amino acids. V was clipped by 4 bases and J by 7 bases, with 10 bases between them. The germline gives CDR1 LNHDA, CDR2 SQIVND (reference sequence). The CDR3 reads CASSTGIYGELFF. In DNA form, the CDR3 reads TGTGCCAGTAGTACAGGGATCTACGGGGAGCTGTTTTTT.

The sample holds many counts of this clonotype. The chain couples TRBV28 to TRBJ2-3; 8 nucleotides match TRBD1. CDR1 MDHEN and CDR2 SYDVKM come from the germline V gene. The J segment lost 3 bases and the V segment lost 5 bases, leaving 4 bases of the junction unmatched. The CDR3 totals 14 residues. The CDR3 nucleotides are TGTGCCAGCAGTCCGGACAGGGTAACAGATACGCAGTATTTT. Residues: CASSPDRVTDTQYF.

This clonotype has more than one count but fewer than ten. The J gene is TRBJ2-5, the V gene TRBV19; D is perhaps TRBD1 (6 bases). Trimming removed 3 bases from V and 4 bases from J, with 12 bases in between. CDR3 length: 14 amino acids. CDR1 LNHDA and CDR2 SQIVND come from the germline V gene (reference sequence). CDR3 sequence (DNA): TGTGCCAGTAGTATCGACAGGTTTGGAGAGACCCAGTACTTC. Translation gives CASSIDRFGETQYF.

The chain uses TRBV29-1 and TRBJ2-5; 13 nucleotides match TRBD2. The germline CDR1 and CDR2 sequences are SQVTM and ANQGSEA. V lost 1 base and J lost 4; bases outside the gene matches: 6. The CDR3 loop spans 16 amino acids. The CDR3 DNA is TGCAGCGTTGAAGGGACTAGCGGGAGATCGGGAGAGACCCAGTACTTC. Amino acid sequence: CSVEGTSGRSGETQYF. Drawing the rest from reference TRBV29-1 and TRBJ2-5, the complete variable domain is SAVISQKPSRDICQRGTSLTIQCQVDSQVTMMFWYRQQPGQSLTLIATANQGSEATYESGFVIDKFPISRPNLTFSTLTVSNMSPEDSSIYLCSVEGTSGRSGETQYFGPGTRLLVL.

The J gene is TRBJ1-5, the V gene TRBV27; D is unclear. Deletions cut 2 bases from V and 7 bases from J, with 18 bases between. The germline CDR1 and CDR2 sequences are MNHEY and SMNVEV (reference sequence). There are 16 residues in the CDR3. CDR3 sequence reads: CASSLVVDPRGQPQHF. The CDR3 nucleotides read TGTGCCAGCAGTTTAGTCGTGGACCCACGCGGCCAGCCCCAGCATTTT.

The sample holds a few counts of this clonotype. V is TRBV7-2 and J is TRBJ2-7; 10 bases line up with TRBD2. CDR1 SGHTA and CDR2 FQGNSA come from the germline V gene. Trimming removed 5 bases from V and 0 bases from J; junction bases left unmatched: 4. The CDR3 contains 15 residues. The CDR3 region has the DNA TGTGCCAGCAGCCCTAGCGGGGGTACCTCCTACGAGCAGTACTTC. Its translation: CASSPSGGTSYEQYF. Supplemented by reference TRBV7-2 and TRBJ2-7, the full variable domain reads GAGVSQSPSNKVTEKGKDVELRCDPISGHTALYWYRQSLGQGLEFLIYFQGNSAPDKSGLPSDRFSAERTGGSVSTLTIQRTQQEDSAVYLCASSPSGGTSYEQYFGPGTRLTVT.

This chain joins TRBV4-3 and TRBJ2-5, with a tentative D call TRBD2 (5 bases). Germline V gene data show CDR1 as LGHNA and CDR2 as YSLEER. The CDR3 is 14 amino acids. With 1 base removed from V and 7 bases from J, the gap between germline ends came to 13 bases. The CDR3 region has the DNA TGCGCCAGCAGCCAAGCCGGGCTCGGAGGGACCCAGTACTTC. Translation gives CASSQAGLGGTQYF.